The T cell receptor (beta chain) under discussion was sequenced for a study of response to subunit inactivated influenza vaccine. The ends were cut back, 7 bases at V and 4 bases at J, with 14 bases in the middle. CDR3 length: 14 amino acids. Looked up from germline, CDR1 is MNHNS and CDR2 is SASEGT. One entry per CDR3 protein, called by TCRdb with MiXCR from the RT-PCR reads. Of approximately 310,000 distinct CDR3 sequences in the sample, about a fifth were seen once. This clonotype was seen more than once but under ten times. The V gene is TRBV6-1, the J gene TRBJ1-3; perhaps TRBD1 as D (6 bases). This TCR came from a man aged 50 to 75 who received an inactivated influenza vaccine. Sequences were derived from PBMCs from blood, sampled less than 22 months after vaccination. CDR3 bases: TGTGCCAGCATCCCTGGGGGGGCGGGAAACACCATATATTTT. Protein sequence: CASIPGGAGNTIYF.